These T cell receptor beta chains were read from a single sample in a study of blood T cell repertoires in COVID-19. Only in-frame clones appear in the TCRdb table, and some are missing; sequencing was by immunoSEQ multiplex PCR. This sample has 200,000 to 300,000 clones, with 86% found just once. Material: PBMCs or T cells enriched from blood (not recorded which). All receptors come from a woman between 40 and 50 years old with acute COVID-19. The CDR3 runs from the conserved cysteine through the conserved F or W. Fields, in order: V gene, J gene, CDR3 length, clone size, D gene, CDR3 protein, CDR3 DNA. D genes are given only for firm matches. Expanded clones get a size class; other rows say once, few or many, or leave the size out.

>TRBV2|TRBJ2-5|13|-|TRBD2
CASSSSGKETQYF
TGTGCCAGCAGTTCAAGCGGGAAAGAGACCCAGTACTTC
>TRBV4-1|TRBJ1-6|16|-|TRBD1
CASSLSPGQSISPLHF
TGCGCCAGCAGCCTCTCCCCGGGACAGAGTATCTCACCCCTCCACTTT
>TRBV3-1/TRBV3-2|TRBJ2-3|16|-|TRBD2
CASSQRGLATPDTQYF
TGTGCCAGCAGCCAACGAGGACTAGCGACCCCAGATACGCAGTATTTT
>TRBV19|TRBJ2-7|15|-|TRBD1
CASSSGQASSYEQYF
TGTGCCAGTAGTTCCGGACAGGCATCTTCCTACGAGCAGTACTTC
>TRBV11-3|TRBJ2-7|13|-|-
CASEGALSYEQYF
TGTGCCAGCGAGGGAGCCCTGTCCTACGAGCAGTACTTC
>TRBV27|TRBJ2-5|12|-|TRBD2
CATGGGLETQYF
TGTGCCACCGGGGGGGGACTGGAGACCCAGTACTTC
>TRBV5-4|TRBJ2-7|15|-|-
CASSFNQLESHEQYF
TGTGCCAGCAGCTTTAATCAACTAGAAAGCCACGAGCAGTACTTC
>TRBV3-1/TRBV3-2|TRBJ2-1|12|-|-
CASSRWSNEQFF
TGTGCCAGCAGCCGTTGGAGCAATGAGCAGTTCTTC
>TRBV5-1|TRBJ2-3|15|-|-
CASREGVLGTDTQYF
TGCGCCAGCAGGGAGGGTGTTTTAGGCACAGATACGCAGTATTTT
>TRBV5-1|TRBJ2-7|16|-|-
CASSLEMRDRGGEQYF
TGCGCCAGCAGCTTGGAAATGCGAGACAGAGGGGGCGAGCAGTACTTC
>TRBV11-2|TRBJ2-3|14|once|-
CASKVGSTGDTQYF
TGTGCCAGCAAGGTCGGGAGTACTGGGGATACGCAGTATTTT
>TRBV19|TRBJ2-7|15|-|-
CASSPIDRAGYEQYF
TGTGCCAGTAGTCCCATCGACAGGGCGGGGTACGAGCAGTACTTC
>TRBV2|TRBJ2-7|11|-|-
CASSEALEQYF
TGTGCCAGCAGTGAAGCACTCGAGCAGTACTTC
>TRBV30|TRBJ2-7|12|-|-
CAWSLTGYEQYF
TGTGCCTGGAGTTTAACAGGTTACGAGCAGTACTTC
>TRBV2|TRBJ1-4|14|-|TRBD1
CASRSDRVNEKLFF
TGTGCCAGCAGGTCAGACAGGGTTAATGAAAAACTGTTTTTT
>TRBV12-2|TRBJ2-5|16|-|-
CASRLVVSGRAGTQYF
TGTGCAAGTCGCTTAGTGGTTAGCGGGAGGGCCGGGACCCAGTACTTC
>TRBV25-1|TRBJ2-1|15|-|-
CASSGAGTITNEQFF
TGTGCCAGCAGTGGAGCGGGCACGATTACAAATGAGCAGTTCTTC
>TRBV19|TRBJ1-2|15|once|-
CASSIDTETNYGYTF
TGTGCCAGTAGTATAGATACAGAGACTAACTATGGCTACACCTTC
>TRBV15|TRBJ2-1|17|-|TRBD2
CATSRDLGSGSYNEQFF
TGTGCCACCAGCAGAGATCTTGGTAGCGGGAGTTACAATGAGCAGTTCTTC
>TRBV5-4|TRBJ2-1|16|once|TRBD2
CASSPSPGLAYNEQFF
TGTGCCAGCAGCCCATCACCGGGACTAGCGTACAATGAGCAGTTCTTC
>TRBV7-9|TRBJ1-2|15|-|TRBD1
CASSFPGQGSDGYTF
TGTGCCAGCAGCTTCCCCGGACAGGGGAGCGATGGCTACACCTTC
>TRBV3-1/TRBV3-2|TRBJ1-6|15|once|-
CASSQDISYNSPLHF
TGTGCCAGCAGCCAAGATATTTCCTATAATTCACCCCTCCACTTT
>TRBV20-1|TRBJ2-3|11|-|-
CSARNPEELYF
TGCAGTGCTAGAAACCCCGAGGAGTTGTATTTT
>TRBV19|TRBJ1-3|13|-|-
CASSQGSGNTIYF
TGTGCCAGTAGCCAGGGTTCTGGAAACACCATATATTTT
>TRBV5-1|TRBJ2-7|14|-|-
CASSSTSPGYEQYF
TGCGCCAGCAGCTCCACTAGCCCTGGCTACGAGCAGTACTTC
>TRBV19|TRBJ1-2|14|-|-
CASSSNQGRDGYTF
TGTGCCAGTAGTAGCAATCAGGGGAGGGACGGCTACACCTTC
>TRBV6-5|TRBJ1-5|15|-|-
CASSPGGEGTQPQHF
TGTGCCAGCAGTCCGGGTGGAGAAGGCACTCAGCCCCAGCATTTT
>TRBV7-6|TRBJ1-4|12|-|-
CASSQGVEKLFF
TGTGCCAGCAGCCAAGGGGTTGAAAAACTGTTTTTT
>TRBV10-3|TRBJ2-3|16|-|TRBD1
CAISGDGQGATDTQYF
TGTGCCATCAGTGGCGATGGGCAGGGGGCGACAGATACGCAGTATTTT
>TRBV5-1|TRBJ2-2|17|-|TRBD2
CASSLGLAGGFTGELFF
TGCGCCAGCAGCTTGGGACTAGCGGGAGGGTTCACCGGGGAGCTGTTTTTT
>TRBV19|TRBJ1-5|15|-|TRBD1
CASSPDRVGDQPQHF
TGTGCCAGTAGCCCAGACAGGGTGGGGGATCAGCCCCAGCATTTT
>TRBV28|TRBJ1-1|14|-|TRBD1
CASTTTGAETEAFF
TGTGCCAGCACCACGACAGGGGCAGAGACTGAAGCTTTCTTT
>TRBV6-6|TRBJ2-1|18|-|TRBD1
CASSHNDFGTGAMREQFF
TGTGCCAGCAGTCATAATGATTTCGGGACAGGGGCAATGCGCGAGCAGTTCTTC